This T cell receptor beta chain was sequenced for a study of neurological immune-mediated disorders. This CDR3 contains 17 residues. V lost 7 bases and J lost 3; bases outside the gene matches: 11. Many counts were recorded for this clonotype. TCRdb itself ran the 5' RACE reads through MiXCR, one entry per CDR3 protein. This sample yields under 75,000 distinct CDR3 sequences, of which 3% to 4% are seen a single time; roughly 7% belongs to the top ten. The chain couples TRBV12-3 or TRBV12-4 to TRBJ2-6, with 8 bases fitting TRBD2. The sequenced sample was PBMCs. This clonotype originated in an older woman with multiple sclerosis. The CDR3 protein is CASILWRGADGANVLTF. The CDR3 nucleotides are TGTGCCAGCATACTGTGGCGGGGGGCAGATGGGGCCAACGTCCTGACTTTC.